This T cell receptor (beta chain) was identified during a study of blood T cell repertoires in COVID-19. Study-level background: COVID-19 samples collected from the United States, Italy and Spain covered acute and convalescent phases. In each case, the material was cDNA or gDNA derived from T cells, B-cell-depleted T cells, or PBMCs.

Authors' data handling: Cell counts per sample came from amplifying reference gene primers. Data came from immunoSEQ multiplex PCR; TCRdb stores just in-frame clones and leaves some out. V, J and clone size are those of that table, while D and trimming were read from the DNA. The sample yields 150,000 to 200,000 clones, roughly 83% seen once. The ends were cut back, 11 bases at V and 6 bases at J, with 10 bases in the middle. The CDR3 consists of 11 residues. Germline assignment: CDR1 SNHLY and CDR2 FYNNEI. Enrolment of Seattle patients took place during active infection, and they were followed longitudinally.

The TCR originated in a woman between 40 and 50 years old with COVID-19, enrolled during active disease. Sequenced input: peripheral blood. The V call is TRBV2, the J call TRBJ2-2, with D possibly TRBD2 on 6 matching bases. The CDR3 loop reads CAGRLAGELFF. The CDR3 bases are TGTGCCGGAAGACTAGCCGGGGAGCTGTTTTTT.